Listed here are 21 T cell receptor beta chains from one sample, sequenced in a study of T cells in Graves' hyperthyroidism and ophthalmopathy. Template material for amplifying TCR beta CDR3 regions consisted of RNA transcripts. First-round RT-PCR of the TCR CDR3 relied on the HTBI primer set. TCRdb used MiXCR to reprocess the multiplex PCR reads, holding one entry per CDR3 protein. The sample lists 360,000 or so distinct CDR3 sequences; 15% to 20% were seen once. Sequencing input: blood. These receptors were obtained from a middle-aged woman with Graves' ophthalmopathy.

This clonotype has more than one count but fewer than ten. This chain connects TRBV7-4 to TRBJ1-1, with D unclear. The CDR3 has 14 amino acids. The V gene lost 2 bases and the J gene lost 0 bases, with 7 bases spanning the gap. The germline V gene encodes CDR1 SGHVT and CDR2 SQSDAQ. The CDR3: CASSLMGLNTEAFF. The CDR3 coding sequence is TGTGCCAGCAGCTTAATGGGATTGAACACTGAAGCTTTCTTT.

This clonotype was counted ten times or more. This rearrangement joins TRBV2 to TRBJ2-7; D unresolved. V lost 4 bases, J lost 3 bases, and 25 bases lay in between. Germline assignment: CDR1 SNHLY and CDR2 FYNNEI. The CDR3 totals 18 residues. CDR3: CASSVSTVWGSQLYEQYF. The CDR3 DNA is TGTGCCAGCAGTGTGTCTACGGTGTGGGGATCTCAACTCTACGAGCAGTACTTC.

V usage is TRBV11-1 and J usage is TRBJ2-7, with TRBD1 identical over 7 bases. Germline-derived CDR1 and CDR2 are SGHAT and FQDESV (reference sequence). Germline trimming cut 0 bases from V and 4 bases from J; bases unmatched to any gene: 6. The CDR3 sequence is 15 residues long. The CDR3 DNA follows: TGTGCCAGCAGCTTAGCCCCGGGACAGATGTACGAGCAGTACTTC. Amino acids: CASSLAPGQMYEQYF. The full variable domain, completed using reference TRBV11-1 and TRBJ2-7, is EAEVAQSPRYKITEKSQAVAFWCDPISGHATLYWYRQILGQGPELLVQFQDESVVDDSQLPKDRFSAERLKGVDSTLKIQPAELGDSAMYLCASSLAPGQMYEQYFGPGTRLTVT.

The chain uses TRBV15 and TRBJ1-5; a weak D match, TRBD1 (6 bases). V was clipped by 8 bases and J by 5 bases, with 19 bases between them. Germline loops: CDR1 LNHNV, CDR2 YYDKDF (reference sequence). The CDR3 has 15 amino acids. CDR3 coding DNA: TGTGCCACCGCTAGATACAGGGACTCGGATCAGCCCCAGCATTTT. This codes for CATARYRDSDQPQHF.

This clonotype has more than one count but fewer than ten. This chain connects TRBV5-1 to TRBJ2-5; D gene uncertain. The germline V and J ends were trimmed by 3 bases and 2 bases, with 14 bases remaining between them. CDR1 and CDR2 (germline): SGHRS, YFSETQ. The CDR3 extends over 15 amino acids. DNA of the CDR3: TGCGCCAGCAGCTCGTTGGGCAGACCACAAGAGACCCAGTACTTC. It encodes CASSSLGRPQETQYF.

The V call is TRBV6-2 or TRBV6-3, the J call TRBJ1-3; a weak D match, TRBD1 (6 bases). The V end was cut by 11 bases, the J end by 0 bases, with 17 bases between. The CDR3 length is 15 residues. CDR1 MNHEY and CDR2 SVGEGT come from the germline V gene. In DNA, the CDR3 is TGTGCCCGACAGCGAAGGACAGCCTCTGGAAACACCATATATTTT. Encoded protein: CARQRRTASGNTIYF.

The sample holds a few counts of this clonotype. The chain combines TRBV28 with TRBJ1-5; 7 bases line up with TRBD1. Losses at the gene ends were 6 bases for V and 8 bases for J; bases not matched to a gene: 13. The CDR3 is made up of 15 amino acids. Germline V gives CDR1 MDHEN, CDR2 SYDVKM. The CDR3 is CASSDPGTATKPQHF. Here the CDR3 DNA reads TGTGCCAGCAGCGATCCGGGGACAGCAACTAAGCCCCAGCATTTT.

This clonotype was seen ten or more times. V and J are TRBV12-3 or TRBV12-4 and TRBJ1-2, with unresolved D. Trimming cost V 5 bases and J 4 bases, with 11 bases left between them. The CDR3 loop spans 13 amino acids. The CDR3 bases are TGTGCCAGCAGTGGACGGAGATTCTATGGCTACACCTTC. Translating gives CASSGRRFYGYTF.

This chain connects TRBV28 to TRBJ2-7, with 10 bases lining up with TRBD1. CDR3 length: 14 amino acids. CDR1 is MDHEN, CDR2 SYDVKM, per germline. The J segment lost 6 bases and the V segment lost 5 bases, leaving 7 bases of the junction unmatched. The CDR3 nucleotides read TGTGCCAGCAGTCAGACAGGGGGCTTGATCGAGCAGTACTTC. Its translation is CASSQTGGLIEQYF. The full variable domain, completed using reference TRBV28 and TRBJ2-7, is DVKVTQSSRYLVKRTGEKVFLECVQDMDHENMFWYRQDPGLGLRLIYFSYDVKMKEKGDIPEGYSVSREKKERFSLILESASTNQTSMYLCASSQTGGLIEQYFGPGTRLTVT.

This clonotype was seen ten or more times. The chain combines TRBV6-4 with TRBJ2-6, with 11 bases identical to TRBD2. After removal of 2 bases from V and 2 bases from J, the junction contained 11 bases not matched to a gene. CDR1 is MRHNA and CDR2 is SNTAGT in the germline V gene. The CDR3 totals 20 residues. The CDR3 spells CASSDHRGTSGGAGANVLTF. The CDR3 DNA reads TGTGCCAGCAGTGACCACAGGGGGACTAGCGGAGGGGCTGGGGCCAACGTCCTGACTTTC.

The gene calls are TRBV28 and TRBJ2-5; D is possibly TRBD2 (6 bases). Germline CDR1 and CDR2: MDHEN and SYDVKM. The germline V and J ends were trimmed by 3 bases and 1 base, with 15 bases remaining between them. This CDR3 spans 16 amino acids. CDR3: CASSLIWAGRQETQYF. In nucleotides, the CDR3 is TGTGCCAGCAGTTTGATTTGGGCGGGACGCCAAGAGACCCAGTACTTC.

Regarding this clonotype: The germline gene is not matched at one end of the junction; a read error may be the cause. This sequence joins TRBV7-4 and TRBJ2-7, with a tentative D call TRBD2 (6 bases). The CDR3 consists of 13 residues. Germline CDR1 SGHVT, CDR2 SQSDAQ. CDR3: CTYHGRRAHEQYF. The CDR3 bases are TGCACCTATCATGGCAGGAGGGCCCACGAGCAGTACTTC.

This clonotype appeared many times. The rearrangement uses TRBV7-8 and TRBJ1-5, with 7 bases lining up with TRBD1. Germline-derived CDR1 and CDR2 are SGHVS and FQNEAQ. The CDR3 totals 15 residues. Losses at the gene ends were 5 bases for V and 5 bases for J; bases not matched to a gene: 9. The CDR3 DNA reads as TGTGCCAGCAGCCCAGACGGACAGGCTTATCAGCCCCAGCATTTT. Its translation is CASSPDGQAYQPQHF.

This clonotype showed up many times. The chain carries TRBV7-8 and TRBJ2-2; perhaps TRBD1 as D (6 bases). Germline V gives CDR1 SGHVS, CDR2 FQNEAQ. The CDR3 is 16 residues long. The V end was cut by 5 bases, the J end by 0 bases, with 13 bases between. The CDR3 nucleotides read TGTGCCAGCAGCCCACGGACAGACACGAACACCGGGGAGCTGTTTTTT. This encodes CASSPRTDTNTGELFF.

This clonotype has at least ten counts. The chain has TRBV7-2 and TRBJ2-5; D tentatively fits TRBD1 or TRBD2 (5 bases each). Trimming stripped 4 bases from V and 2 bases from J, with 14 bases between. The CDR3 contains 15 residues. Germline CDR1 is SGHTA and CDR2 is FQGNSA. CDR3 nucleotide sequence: TGTGCCAGCAGCTATACCGGGACGAGGCAAGAGACCCAGTACTTC. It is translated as CASSYTGTRQETQYF.

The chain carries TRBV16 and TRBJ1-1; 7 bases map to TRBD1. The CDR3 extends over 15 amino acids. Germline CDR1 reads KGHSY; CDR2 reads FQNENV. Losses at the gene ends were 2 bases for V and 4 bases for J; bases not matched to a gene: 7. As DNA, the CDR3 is TGTGCCAGCAGCCAAGAGATGACAGGGCCCACTGAAGCTTTCTTT. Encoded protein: CASSQEMTGPTEAFF.

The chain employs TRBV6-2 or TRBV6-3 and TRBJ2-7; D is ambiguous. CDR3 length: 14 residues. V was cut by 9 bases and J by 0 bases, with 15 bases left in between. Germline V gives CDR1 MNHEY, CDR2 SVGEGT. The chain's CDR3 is CASSMADLSYEQYF. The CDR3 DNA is TGTGCCAGTAGTATGGCTGATCTCTCCTACGAGCAGTACTTC.

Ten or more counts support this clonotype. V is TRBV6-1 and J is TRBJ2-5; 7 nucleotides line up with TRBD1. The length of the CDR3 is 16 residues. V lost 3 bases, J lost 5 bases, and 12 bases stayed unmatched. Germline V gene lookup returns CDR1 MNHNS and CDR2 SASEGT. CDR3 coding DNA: TGTGCCAGCAGTGAGGGGCCTAGAGCAGGGGGTGAGACCCAGTACTTC. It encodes CASSEGPRAGGETQYF.

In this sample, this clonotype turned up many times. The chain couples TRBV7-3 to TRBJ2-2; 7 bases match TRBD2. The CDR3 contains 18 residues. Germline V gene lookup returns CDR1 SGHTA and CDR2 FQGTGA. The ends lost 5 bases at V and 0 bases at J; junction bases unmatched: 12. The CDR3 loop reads CASSPHPSGSANTGELFF. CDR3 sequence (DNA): TGTGCCAGCAGCCCGCACCCTAGCGGATCAGCGAACACCGGGGAGCTGTTTTTT.

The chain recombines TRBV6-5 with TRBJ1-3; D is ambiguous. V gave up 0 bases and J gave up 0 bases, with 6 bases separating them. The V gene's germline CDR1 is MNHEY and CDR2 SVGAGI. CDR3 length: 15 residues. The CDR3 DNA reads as TGTGCCAGCAGTTACTCCACCAGCTCTGGAAACACCATATATTTT. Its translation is CASSYSTSSGNTIYF.

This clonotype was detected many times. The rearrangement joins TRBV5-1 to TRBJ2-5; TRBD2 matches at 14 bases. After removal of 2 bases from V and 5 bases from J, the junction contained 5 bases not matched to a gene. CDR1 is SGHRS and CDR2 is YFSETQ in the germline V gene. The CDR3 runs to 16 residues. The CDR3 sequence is CASSFVGTSGSETQYF. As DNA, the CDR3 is TGCGCCAGCAGCTTCGTCGGGACTAGCGGGAGTGAGACCCAGTACTTC.